This T cell receptor beta chain was captured by sequencing in a study of blood T cell repertoires in COVID-19. TCRdb keeps only in-frame clones here, not all; method: immunoSEQ multiplex PCR. The data hold some 270,000 clones, with about nine tenths observed a single time. The clonotype comes from a woman aged 60-70 years who had recovered from COVID-19. The sequenced sample consisted of PBMCs or T cells enriched from blood (not recorded which).

CDR3: CASRTRDIEKLFF. The CDR3 region has the DNA TGCGCCAGCAGGACCCGGGATATAGAAAAACTGTTTTTT. The rearrangement links TRBV5-1 to TRBJ1-4; D remains ambiguous. CDR1 SGHRS and CDR2 YFSETQ come from the germline V gene. V shed 5 bases and J shed 8 bases, with 13 bases lying between them. CDR3 length equals 13 residues.